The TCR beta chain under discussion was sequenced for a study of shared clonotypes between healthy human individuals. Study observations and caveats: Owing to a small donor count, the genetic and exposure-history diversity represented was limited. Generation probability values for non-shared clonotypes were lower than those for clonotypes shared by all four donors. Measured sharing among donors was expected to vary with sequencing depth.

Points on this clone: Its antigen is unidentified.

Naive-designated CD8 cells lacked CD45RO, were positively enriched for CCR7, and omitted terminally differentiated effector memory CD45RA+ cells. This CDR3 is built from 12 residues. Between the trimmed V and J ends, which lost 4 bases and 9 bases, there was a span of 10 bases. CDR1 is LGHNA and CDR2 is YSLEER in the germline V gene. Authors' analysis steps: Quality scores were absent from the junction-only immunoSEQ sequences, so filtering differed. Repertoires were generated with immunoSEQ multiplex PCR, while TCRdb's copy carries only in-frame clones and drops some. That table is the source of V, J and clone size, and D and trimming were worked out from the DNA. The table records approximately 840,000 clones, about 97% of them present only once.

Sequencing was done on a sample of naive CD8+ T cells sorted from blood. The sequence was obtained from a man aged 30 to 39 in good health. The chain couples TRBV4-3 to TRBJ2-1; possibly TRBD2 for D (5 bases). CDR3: CASSRGLGEQFF. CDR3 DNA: TGCGCCAGCAGCCGTGGACTGGGTGAGCAGTTCTTC.